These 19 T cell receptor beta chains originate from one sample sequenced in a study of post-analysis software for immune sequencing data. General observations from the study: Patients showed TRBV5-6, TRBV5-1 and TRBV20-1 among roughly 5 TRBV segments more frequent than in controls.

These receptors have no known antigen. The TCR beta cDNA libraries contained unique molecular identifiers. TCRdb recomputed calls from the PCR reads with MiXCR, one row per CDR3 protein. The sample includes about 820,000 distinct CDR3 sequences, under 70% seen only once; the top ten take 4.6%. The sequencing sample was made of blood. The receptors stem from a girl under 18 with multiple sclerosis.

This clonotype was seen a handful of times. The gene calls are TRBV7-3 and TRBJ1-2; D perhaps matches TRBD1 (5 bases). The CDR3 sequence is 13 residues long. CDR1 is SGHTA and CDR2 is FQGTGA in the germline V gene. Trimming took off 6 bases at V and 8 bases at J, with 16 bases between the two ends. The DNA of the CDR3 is TGTGCCAGCAGTGCAGGGAAGGGCTCCGGCTACACCTTC. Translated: CASSAGKGSGYTF.

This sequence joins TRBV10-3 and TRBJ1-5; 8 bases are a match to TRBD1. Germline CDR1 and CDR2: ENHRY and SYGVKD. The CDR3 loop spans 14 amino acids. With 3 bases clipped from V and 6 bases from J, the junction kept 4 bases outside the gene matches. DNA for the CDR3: TGTGCCATCAGTGATAATACAGGGGGTCAGCCCCAGCATTTT. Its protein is CAISDNTGGQPQHF.

CDR3 sequence reads: CASREFGTGGLEETQYF. The DNA of the CDR3 is TGTGCCAGCAGGGAATTCGGGACAGGGGGCTTAGAAGAGACCCAGTACTTC. The chain couples TRBV7-8 to TRBJ2-5, with TRBD1 identical over 12 bases. Germline trimming cut 6 bases from V and 3 bases from J; bases unmatched to any gene: 11. Looked up from germline, CDR1 is SGHVS and CDR2 is FQNEAQ. There are 17 residues in the CDR3.

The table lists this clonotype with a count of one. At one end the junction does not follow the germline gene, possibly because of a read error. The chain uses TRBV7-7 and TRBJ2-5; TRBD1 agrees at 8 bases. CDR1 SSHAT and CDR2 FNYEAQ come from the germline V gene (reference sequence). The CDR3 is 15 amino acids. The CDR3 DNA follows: TGTGCTAGCAGCTTACGTCAGGGGGCGGCGGAGACCCAGTACTTC. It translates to CASSLRQGAAETQYF.

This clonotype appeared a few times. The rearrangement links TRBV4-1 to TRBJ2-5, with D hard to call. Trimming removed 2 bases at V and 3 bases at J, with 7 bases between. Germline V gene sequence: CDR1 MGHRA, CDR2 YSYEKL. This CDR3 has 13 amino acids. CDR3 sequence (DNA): TGCGCCAGCAGCCAATGGCAGGAAGAGACCCAGTACTTC. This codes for CASSQWQEETQYF.

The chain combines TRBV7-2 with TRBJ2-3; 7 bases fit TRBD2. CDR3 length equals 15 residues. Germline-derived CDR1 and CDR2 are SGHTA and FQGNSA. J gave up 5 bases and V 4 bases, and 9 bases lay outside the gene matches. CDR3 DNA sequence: TGTGCCAGCAGCTCAAAGACTAGCCCGGGAGATACGCAGTATTTT. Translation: CASSSKTSPGDTQYF.

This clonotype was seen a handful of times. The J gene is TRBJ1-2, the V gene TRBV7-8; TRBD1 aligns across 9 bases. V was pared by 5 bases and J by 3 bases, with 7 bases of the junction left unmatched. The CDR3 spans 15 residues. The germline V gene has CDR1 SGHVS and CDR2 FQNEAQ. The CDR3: CASSGQGPGDYGYTF. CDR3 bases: TGTGCCAGCAGCGGACAGGGGCCAGGGGACTATGGCTACACCTTC. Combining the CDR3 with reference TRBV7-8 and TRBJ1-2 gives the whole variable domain GAGVSQSPRYKVAKRGQDVALRCDPISGHVSLFWYQQALGQGPEFLTYFQNEAQLDKSGLPSDRFFAERPEGSVSTLKIQRTQQEDSAVYLCASSGQGPGDYGYTFGSGTRLTVV.

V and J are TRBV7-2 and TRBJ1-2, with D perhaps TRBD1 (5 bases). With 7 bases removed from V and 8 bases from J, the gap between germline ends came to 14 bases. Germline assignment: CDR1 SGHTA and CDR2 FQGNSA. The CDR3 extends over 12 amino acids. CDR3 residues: CASTKSGLGYTF. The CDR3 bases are TGTGCCAGCACCAAATCGGGACTGGGCTACACCTTC.

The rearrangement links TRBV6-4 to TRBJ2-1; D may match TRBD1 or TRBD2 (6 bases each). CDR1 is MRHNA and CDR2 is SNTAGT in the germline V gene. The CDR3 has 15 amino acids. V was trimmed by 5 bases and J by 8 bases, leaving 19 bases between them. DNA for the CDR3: TGTGCCAGCAGTTCAAACAGGGAGGCTTCGGATGAGCAGTTCTTC. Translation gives CASSSNREASDEQFF.

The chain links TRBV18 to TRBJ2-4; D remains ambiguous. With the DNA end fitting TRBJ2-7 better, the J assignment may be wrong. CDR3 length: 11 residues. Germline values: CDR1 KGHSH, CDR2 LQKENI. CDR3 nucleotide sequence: TGTGCCAGCTCACCAGGCCACGAGCAGTACTTC. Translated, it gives CASSPGHEQYF.

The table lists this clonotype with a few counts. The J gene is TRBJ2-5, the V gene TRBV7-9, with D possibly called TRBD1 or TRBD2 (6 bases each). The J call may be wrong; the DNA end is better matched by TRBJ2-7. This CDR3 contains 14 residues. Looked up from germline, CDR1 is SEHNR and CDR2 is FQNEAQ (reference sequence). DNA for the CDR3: TGTGCCAGCAGCTTGGGCAAACAGGGAGGCGAGCAGTACTTC. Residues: CASSLGKQGGEQYF.

The CDR3 spells CSVAFTGRGETQYF. The CDR3, as DNA: TGCAGCGTTGCTTTTACAGGGAGGGGAGAGACCCAGTACTTC. V usage is TRBV29-1 and J usage is TRBJ2-5, with D perhaps TRBD2 (7 bases). Trimming cost V 4 bases and J 4 bases, with 16 bases left between them. Germline loops: CDR1 SQVTM, CDR2 ANQGSEA. The CDR3 sequence is 14 residues long.

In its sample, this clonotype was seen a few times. The CDR3 region has the DNA TGTGCCAGCAGTACTACACCAAACTATGGCTACACCTTC. Amino acids: CASSTTPNYGYTF. V is TRBV27 and J is TRBJ1-2, with D unclear. The germline gives CDR1 MNHEY, CDR2 SMNVEV (reference sequence). V gave up 5 bases and J gave up 2 bases, with 9 bases separating them. The CDR3 sequence is 13 residues long.

CDR3 amino acids: CASGQPQETQYF. For the CDR3, the DNA is TGTGCCAGCGGACAGCCTCAAGAGACCCAGTACTTC. This chain links TRBV12-3 or TRBV12-4 with TRBJ2-5; perhaps TRBD1 as D (6 bases). The V end was cut by 8 bases, the J end by 2 bases, with 9 bases between. This CDR3 is built from 12 residues.

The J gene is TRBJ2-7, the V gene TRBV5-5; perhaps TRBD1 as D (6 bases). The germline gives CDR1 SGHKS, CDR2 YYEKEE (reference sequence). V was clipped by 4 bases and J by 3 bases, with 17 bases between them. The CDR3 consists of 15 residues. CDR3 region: CASSPAGTSIYEQYF. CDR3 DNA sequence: TGTGCCAGCAGCCCCGCCGGGACAAGCATCTACGAGCAGTACTTC.

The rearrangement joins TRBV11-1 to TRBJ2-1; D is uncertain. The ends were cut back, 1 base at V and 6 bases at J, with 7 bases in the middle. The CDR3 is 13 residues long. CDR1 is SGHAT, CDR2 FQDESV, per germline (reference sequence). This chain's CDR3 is CASSLERPNEQFF. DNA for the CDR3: TGTGCCAGCAGCTTAGAAAGGCCCAATGAGCAGTTCTTC.

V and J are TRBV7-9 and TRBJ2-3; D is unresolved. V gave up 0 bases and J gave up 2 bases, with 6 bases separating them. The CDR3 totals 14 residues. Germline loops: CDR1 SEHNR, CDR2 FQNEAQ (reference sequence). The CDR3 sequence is CASSLAQYTDTQYF. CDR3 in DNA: TGTGCCAGCAGCTTAGCACAGTACACAGATACGCAGTATTTT.

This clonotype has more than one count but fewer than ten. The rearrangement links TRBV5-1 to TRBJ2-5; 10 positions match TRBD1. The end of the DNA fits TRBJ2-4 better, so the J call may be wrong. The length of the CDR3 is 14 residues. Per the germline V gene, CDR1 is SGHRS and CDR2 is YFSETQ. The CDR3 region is CASSPDRGNNIQYF. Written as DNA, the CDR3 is TGCGCCAGCAGCCCGGACAGGGGGAATAACATTCAGTACTTC.

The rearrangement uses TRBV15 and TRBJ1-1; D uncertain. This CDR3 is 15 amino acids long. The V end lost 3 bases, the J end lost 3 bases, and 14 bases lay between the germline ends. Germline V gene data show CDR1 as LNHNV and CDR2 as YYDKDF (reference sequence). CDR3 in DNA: TGTGCCACCAGCAGTAGGTTACAGCCCGACACTGAAGCTTTCTTT. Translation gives CATSSRLQPDTEAFF. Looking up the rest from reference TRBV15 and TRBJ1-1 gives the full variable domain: DAMVIQNPRYQVTQFGKPVTLSCSQTLNHNVMYWYQQKSSQAPKLLFHYYDKDFNNEADTPDNFQSRRPNTSFCFLDIRSPGLGDTAMYLCATSSRLQPDTEAFFGQGTRLTVV.